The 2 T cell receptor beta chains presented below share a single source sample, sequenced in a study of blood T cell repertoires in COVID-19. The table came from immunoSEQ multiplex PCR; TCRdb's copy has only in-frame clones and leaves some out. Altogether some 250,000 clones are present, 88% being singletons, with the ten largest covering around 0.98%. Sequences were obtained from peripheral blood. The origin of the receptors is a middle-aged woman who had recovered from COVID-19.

Here the CDR3 DNA reads TGCGCCAGCAGCTTGCGTGGGCGGGAGGGCGACGAGCAGTACTTC. Translating it yields CASSLRGREGDEQYF. The chain links TRBV5-1 to TRBJ2-7, with 9 positions matching TRBD2. Germline V CDR1 and CDR2: SGHRS, YFSETQ. The ends lost 1 base at V and 5 bases at J; junction bases unmatched: 7. The CDR3 spans 15 residues.

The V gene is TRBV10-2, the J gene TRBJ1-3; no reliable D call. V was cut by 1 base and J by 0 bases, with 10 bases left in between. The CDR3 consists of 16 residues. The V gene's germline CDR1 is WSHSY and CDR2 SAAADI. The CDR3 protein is CASSELMAPSGNTIYF. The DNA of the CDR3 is TGCGCCAGCAGTGAGTTAATGGCACCCTCTGGAAACACCATATATTTT.